This record covers a single T cell receptor (beta chain). Methods used by the authors: Amplification of reference gene primers was used by the study to estimate nucleated cell counts. Profiled with immunoSEQ multiplex PCR; TCRdb holds only in-frame clones, not every one. V and J calls and clone size are as listed in that table; D and trimming were resolved from the DNA. This sample has more than 200,000 clones, with around 88% found just once. This sample is part of a study of blood T cell repertoires in COVID-19. Deletions cut 0 bases from V and 11 bases from J, with 25 bases between. The CDR3 sequence is 17 residues long. Germline CDR1 is SGHTA and CDR2 is FQGTGA.

The chain recombines TRBV7-3 with TRBJ1-1; D remains unclear. Sample: PBMCs or T cells enriched from blood (not recorded which). The clonotype originates from a woman in her twenties or thirties who had recovered from COVID-19. DNA for the CDR3: TGTGCCAGCAGCTTAACAGCTCAATCGAGTCGCGCGGGTGAGGCTTTCTTT. Protein product: CASSLTAQSSRAGEAFF.